Sequencing of this T cell receptor beta chain was carried out in a study of cytomegalovirus exposure and HLA in healthy donors. Study summary: An early release of data contained 80 million to 85 million unique TCRs, which came from HLA-typed donors.

As for this clone: The antigen remains unidentified.

The germline gives CDR1 KGHSH, CDR2 LQKENI. Trimming took 3 bases from V and 2 from J, leaving 8 bases between them. CDR3 length: 14 residues. Primers included in the PCR were 60 Vbeta and 13 Jbeta primers. TCRdb's table, derived via immunoSEQ multiplex PCR, lists solely in-frame clones and lacks some. The specimen's table records tens of thousands of clones. Whole-study results and caveats: Researchers reported in a later analysis that common viral pathogens appeared linked to several top clusters. The study found most TCR sequences rare, yet found some public TCRs in many donors.

The sample was PBMCs. The chain is built from TRBV18 and TRBJ1-3; weak D call: TRBD1 (6 bases). The sequence derives from a man in his forties in good health and CMV-seronegative. CDR3 sequence: CASSPDRAGNTIYF. The CDR3, as DNA: TGTGCCAGCTCACCGGACAGAGCTGGAAACACCATATATTTT.